These T cell receptor beta chains were read from a single sample in a study of OX40 agonist ivuxolimab in advanced cancers. Generated by immunoSEQ multiplex PCR, the TCRdb table keeps only in-frame clones and is missing some. The sample shows about 41,000 clones, about 85% of them seen only once. Sequenced here: CD4+ or CD8+ T cells sorted from blood, sampled in a trial of the OX40 agonist ivuxolimab. The receptors stem from an adult with an advanced solid tumor such as melanoma, head and neck, liver or kidney cancer. The conserved cysteine and the conserved F or W are not part of the CDR3 here. The D gene is left open where the match is weak.

TRBD2 | TRBJ2-5 | TRBV28 | ASSPRVAGTSGETQY
TRBD1 | TRBJ1-5 | TRBV4-2 | ASSQDFGQGGQPQH
TRBD1 | TRBJ1-5 | TRBV30 | AWSGQGGQPQH
- | TRBJ2-7 | TRBV19 | ASSIRPLSAWDTNYEQY
- | TRBJ1-6 | TRBV21-1 | ASHRVPH
- | TRBJ2-2 | TRBV9 | ASRGNGNTGELF
- | TRBJ2-5 | TRBV9 | ASSTFGQEGETQY
- | TRBJ2-1 | TRBV19 | ASSIYDSYNEQF
TRBD2 | TRBJ2-3 | TRBV7-8 | ASSILTSGATDTQY
TRBD1 | TRBJ2-1 | TRBV5-1 | ASRPRTGDNEQF
TRBD1 | TRBJ2-1 | TRBV6-5 | ASSSGQGGEQF
- | TRBJ2-3 | TRBV6-1 | ASSEEGEGTDTQY
- | TRBJ1-1 | TRBV9 | ASTVDGEGTEAF
- | TRBJ2-1 | TRBV7-3 | ASSKTGSHEQF
TRBD2 | TRBJ2-1 | TRBV11-3 | ASSLAGGSFNEQF
- | TRBJ2-1 | TRBV28 | ASSLPGSEQF
- | TRBJ2-1 | TRBV7-9 | ASSLLEYEQF
- | TRBJ2-7 | TRBV7-9 | ASSRRYEQY
TRBD1 | TRBJ1-6 | TRBV11-2 | ASSPGDRENSPLH
TRBD1 | TRBJ2-7 | TRBV9 | ASSPGQGGYEQY
- | TRBJ1-3 | TRBV5-1 | ASSLGGSGNTIY
TRBD1 | TRBJ2-1 | TRBV5-1 | ASSPLGQVVYNEQF
- | TRBJ2-6 | TRBV29-1 | SARGTGANVLT
TRBD1 | TRBJ1-1 | TRBV28 | ATLNRDRGLTEAF
- | TRBJ2-7 | TRBV6-1 | ASHYRDSGREQY
- | TRBJ2-7 | TRBV6-6 | ASGPSASTYEQY
- | TRBJ1-4 | TRBV6-1 | ASSEVHGTNEKLF
TRBD2 | TRBJ2-1 | TRBV15 | ATSRALAGGGDNEQF
TRBD1 | TRBJ2-7 | TRBV7-8 | ASSLEQGVYEQY
TRBD2 | TRBJ2-1 | TRBV11-3 | ASSSRDPASGRFEQF
- | TRBJ1-6 | TRBV10-3 | AISDQGGSPLH
- | TRBJ1-2 | TRBV30 | AWSRGSYGYT
TRBD2 | TRBJ2-1 | TRBV4-2 | ASSRVQTGTSGSPYNEQF
- | TRBJ1-1 | TRBV6-6 | ASRVDDNTEAF
TRBD2 | TRBJ2-7 | TRBV2 | ASSRTSGRGEQY
TRBD1 | TRBJ2-3 | TRBV11-2 | ASSSPGQLTDTQY
TRBD1 | TRBJ1-6 | TRBV6-5 | ASRTGTEKSLH
- | TRBJ2-3 | TRBV5-4 | ASSLAGGTTDTQY
- | TRBJ2-6 | TRBV18 | ASSGFSSGANVLT
- | TRBJ2-2 | TRBV6-1 | ASSSTGGTGELF
- | TRBJ2-3 | TRBV4-1 | ASSQAGWGEFTDTQY
- | TRBJ2-3 | TRBV10-2 | ASMSTSTDTQY
- | TRBJ1-1 | TRBV7-6 | ASSPTQMNTEAF
- | TRBJ1-2 | TRBV9 | ASSTAQSGQINGYT
TRBD1 | TRBJ2-2 | TRBV11-3 | ASSPSRDRDTGELF
- | TRBJ2-3 | TRBV9 | ASRPLRERVTDTQY
- | TRBJ2-7 | TRBV27 | ASSSTRVYSAGSYEQY
- | TRBJ2-1 | TRBV15 | ATSRDREGNNEQF
- | TRBJ1-5 | TRBV28 | ASSLPGRNQPQH
- | TRBJ2-3 | TRBV29-1 | SVRVTAEDTQY
TRBD2 | TRBJ2-4 | TRBV5-1 | ASSSGGGNIQY
- | TRBJ1-6 | TRBV28 | ASSSPGAHLNSPLH
- | TRBJ1-1 | TRBV19 | ATTSSGGNTEAF